These T cell receptor beta chains were read from a single sample in a study of T cell responses to AZD1222 COVID-19 vaccine. TCRdb's table, derived via immunoSEQ multiplex PCR, lists solely in-frame clones and lacks some. Of 90,000 to 110,000 clones in the sample, approximately 91% are singletons; the top ten hold approximately 15%. The specimen comprised peripheral blood, sampled on day 0 of AZD1222 vaccination. The origin of the receptors is an adult in good health. CDR3s include the opening cysteine and the closing phenylalanine or tryptophan. Each record gives: V gene, J gene, CDR3 length, CDR3 protein.

V: TRBV18; J: TRBJ1-4; length: 14; CDR3: CASSRQSVYEKLFF
V: TRBV5-5; J: TRBJ1-6; length: 16; CDR3: CASTRQGESYNSPLHF
V: TRBV7-8; J: TRBJ2-3; length: 16; CDR3: CASSFRTSSSTDTQYF
V: TRBV27; J: TRBJ1-4; length: 16; CDR3: CASSFRGGSTNEKLFF
V: TRBV7-3; J: TRBJ1-6; length: 14; CDR3: CASSLTPHNSPLHF
V: TRBV12-3/TRBV12-4; J: TRBJ2-3; length: 12; CDR3: CASSPSAHTQYF
V: TRBV18; J: TRBJ1-1; length: 16; CDR3: CASSPLVGPTNTEAFF
V: TRBV18; J: TRBJ2-2; length: 15; CDR3: CASSPPTRSTGELFF
V: TRBV11-2; J: TRBJ2-1; length: 15; CDR3: CASSSTSGFYNEQFF
V: TRBV11-3; J: TRBJ1-1; length: 14; CDR3: CASSQGQENTEAFF
V: TRBV5-1; J: TRBJ1-5; length: 16; CDR3: CASSGIQGGRDQPQHF
V: TRBV6-4; J: TRBJ2-7; length: 17; CDR3: CASSDPPPRPAAYEQYF
V: TRBV7-3; J: TRBJ2-3; length: 14; CDR3: CASSLHPGLGEQYF
V: TRBV6-5; J: TRBJ2-2; length: 13; CDR3: CASRLWGDGELFF
V: TRBV18; J: TRBJ1-2; length: 13; CDR3: CASSHDRNYGYTF
V: TRBV19; J: TRBJ1-5; length: 16; CDR3: CASRPPGQVFNQPQHF
V: TRBV6-2/TRBV6-3; J: TRBJ1-1; length: 14; CDR3: CASSYWAGSSEAFF
V: TRBV7-9; J: TRBJ2-5; length: 15; CDR3: CASSEQPGGQETQYF
V: TRBV7-9; J: TRBJ2-2; length: 12; CDR3: CASSLTTGELFF
V: TRBV7-8; J: TRBJ2-1; length: 18; CDR3: CASSLGRSGGARRGEQFF
V: TRBV7-8; J: TRBJ1-5; length: 13; CDR3: CASSFLGGQPQHF
V: TRBV9; J: TRBJ2-1; length: 17; CDR3: CASSAGGGPPSYNEQFF
V: TRBV5-1; J: TRBJ1-1; length: 16; CDR3: CASSLGQGGPNTEAFF
V: TRBV29-1; J: TRBJ1-1; length: 13; CDR3: CSVAEWGRSEAFF
V: TRBV11-3; J: TRBJ1-2; length: 13; CDR3: CASSLDANYGYTF
V: TRBV2; J: TRBJ2-1; length: 16; CDR3: CASSGASGSRDNEQFF
V: TRBV2; J: TRBJ1-2; length: 14; CDR3: CASSELATGNGYTF
V: TRBV19; J: TRBJ2-4; length: 19; CDR3: CASSSHFTGTSGIKNIQYF
V: TRBV25-1; J: TRBJ1-5; length: 15; CDR3: CASRSGGGGNQPQHF
V: TRBV5-1; J: TRBJ2-5; length: 15; CDR3: CASSLGPSGQETQYF
V: TRBV24-1; J: TRBJ1-6; length: 18; CDR3: CATSDPRDRGFSNSPLHF
V: TRBV3-1/TRBV3-2; J: TRBJ1-4; length: 14; CDR3: CASSLRGGGEKLFF
V: TRBV5-6; J: TRBJ1-6; length: 15; CDR3: CASSFGRGHNSPLHF
V: TRBV28; J: TRBJ2-7; length: 17; CDR3: CASSPGGVRVRSYEQYF
V: TRBV5-8; J: TRBJ1-2; length: 16; CDR3: CASSLGGQVHNYGYTF
V: TRBV6-5; J: TRBJ1-6; length: 14; CDR3: CASRRSSYNSPLHF
V: TRBV5-1; J: TRBJ2-3; length: 16; CDR3: CASSLGRGVSTDTQYF
V: TRBV4-1; J: TRBJ1-5; length: 15; CDR3: CASSQGTGSNQPQHF
V: TRBV5-1; J: TRBJ1-1; length: 16; CDR3: CASSPRQVALNTEAFF
V: TRBV12-3/TRBV12-4; J: TRBJ1-2; length: 13; CDR3: CASSPGQGNGYTF
V: TRBV7-2; J: TRBJ1-2; length: 14; CDR3: CASSWGQGNYGYTF
V: TRBV20-1; J: TRBJ1-1; length: 11; CDR3: CSATPTIEAFF
V: TRBV6-5; J: TRBJ2-2; length: 14; CDR3: CASSYQPTAGELFF
V: TRBV10-2; J: TRBJ2-5; length: 14; CDR3: CASREQGTGETQYF
V: TRBV6-1; J: TRBJ2-1; length: 14; CDR3: CASSELAPHNEQFF
V: TRBV7-2; J: TRBJ1-2; length: 12; CDR3: CASSQQGNGYTF
V: TRBV7-6; J: TRBJ2-5; length: 15; CDR3: CASSLGPGQQETQYF
V: TRBV2; J: TRBJ1-4; length: 14; CDR3: CASKLGSPNEKLFF
V: TRBV30; J: TRBJ1-2; length: 8; CDR3: CAWSPNTF
V: TRBV27; J: TRBJ2-5; length: 15; CDR3: CASSLARGGGETQYF
V: TRBV21-1; J: TRBJ1-1; length: 16; CDR3: CASVTGQYRMNTEAFF
V: TRBV5-8; J: TRBJ1-5; length: 17; CDR3: CASSSGQALLSNQPQHF
V: TRBV15; J: TRBJ2-1; length: 17; CDR3: CATSRTGGLAGDAEQFF
V: TRBV9; J: TRBJ1-2; length: 17; CDR3: CASSSRQGARPNYGYTF
V: TRBV19; J: TRBJ1-1; length: 15; CDR3: CASFSRTGTNTEAFF
V: TRBV10-2; J: TRBJ1-5; length: 17; CDR3: CASSDSTGTGVGQPQHF
V: TRBV19; J: TRBJ1-5; length: 16; CDR3: CASSPRLGSGWQPQHF
V: TRBV24-1; J: TRBJ2-2; length: 12; CDR3: CATSDGIGELFF